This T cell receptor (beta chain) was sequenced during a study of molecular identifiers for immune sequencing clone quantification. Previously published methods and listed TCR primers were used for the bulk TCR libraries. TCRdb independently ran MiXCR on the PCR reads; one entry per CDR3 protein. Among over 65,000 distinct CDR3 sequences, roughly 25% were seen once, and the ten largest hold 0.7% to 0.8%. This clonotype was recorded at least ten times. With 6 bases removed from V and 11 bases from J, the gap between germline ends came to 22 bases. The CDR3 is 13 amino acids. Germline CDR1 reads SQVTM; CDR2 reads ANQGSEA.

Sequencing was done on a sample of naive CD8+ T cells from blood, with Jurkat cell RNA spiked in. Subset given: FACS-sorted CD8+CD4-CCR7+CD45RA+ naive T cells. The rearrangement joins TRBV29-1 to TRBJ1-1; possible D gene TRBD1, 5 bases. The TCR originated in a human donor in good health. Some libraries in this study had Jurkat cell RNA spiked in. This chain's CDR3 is CSVAHRDPGEAFF. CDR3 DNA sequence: TGCAGCGTAGCCCACCGGGACCCGGGAGAGGCTTTCTTT.